This record concerns one TCR beta chain sequence. The target antigen is unknown. This entry belongs to a study of blood T cells in healthy people across ages. Study findings and constraints: Age advanced and TCR beta diversity per million T cells fell, roughly linearly.

Then a second PCR, running roughly 6 to 11 cycles, was carried out with a sample-barcoded 5' primer and a J-beta primer mix. A 12-random-nucleotide template-switch adaptor tagged each cDNA molecule. TCRdb re-called the 5' RACE reads through MiXCR, storing one row per CDR3 protein. The table lists hundreds of thousands of distinct CDR3 sequences, under 40% of them singletons. The CDR3 is 16 amino acids. Germline V CDR1 and CDR2: MDHEN, SYDVKM. V lost 6 bases to trimming and J lost 5 bases, with 22 bases between them. This chain joins TRBV28 and TRBJ1-1; D unclear. Sequenced: blood. The clonotype was recovered from a man between 18 and 35 years old in good health. The CDR3 loop is CASRPHPSLGRTEAFF. CDR3 DNA: TGTGCCAGCAGGCCACACCCGAGTCTCGGGAGGACTGAAGCTTTCTTT.